The TCR beta chain under discussion was sequenced for a study of PD-L1 blockade in urothelial cancer. Whole-study context: Blood drawn 3 weeks (second dose) and 6 weeks after treatment start was analyzed.

CDR1 is SGHVS, CDR2 FNYEAQ, per germline. With 0 bases clipped from V and 4 bases from J, the junction kept 5 bases outside the gene matches. The CDR3 covers 15 residues. Patients had urothelial carcinoma that was locally advanced or metastatic. Pretreatment and on-treatment blood mononuclear cell samples were taken, totaling between 1 and 8 time points per patient. TCRdb keeps only in-frame clones here, not all; method: immunoSEQ multiplex PCR. The sample yields 80,000 to 100,000 clones, 82% seen once. The receptor was isolated from a man in his 70s with urothelial cancer. The sample was PBMCs, taken around atezolizumab (anti-PD-L1) treatment. The V call is TRBV7-6, the J call TRBJ2-5, with TRBD1 matching 7 bases. In DNA form, the CDR3 reads TGTGCCAGCAGCTTAGCGCTGGGACAGCCAGAGACCCAGTACTTC. Translating it yields CASSLALGQPETQYF.